This T cell receptor (beta chain) was observed in a study of cytomegalovirus exposure and HLA in healthy donors. Study-wide results and limits: Beyond CMV serostatus, there was no information to go on about immune exposure.

The CDR3 has 17 residues. With V trimmed by 3 bases and J by 1 base, 8 bases remained unmatched. Germline V CDR1 and CDR2: SGHTA, FQGTGA. Only a few counts were recorded for this clone. Its antigen remains unidentified. Healthy individuals who donated bone marrow served as the donors. PCR used 60 Vbeta primers and 13 Jbeta primers. Measured with immunoSEQ multiplex PCR; TCRdb has only the in-frame clones, and not every one. The sample lists fewer than 200,000 clones, about 70% occurring once. The clonotype originates from a woman younger than 30 in good health and CMV-seropositive. Specimen: PBMCs. This chain joins TRBV7-3 and TRBJ2-5, with TRBD1 matching over 10 bases. CDR3: CASSLGQGIGVQETQYF. In nucleotides, the CDR3 is TGTGCCAGCAGCTTGGGACAGGGGATCGGTGTCCAAGAGACCCAGTACTTC.